The 31 T cell receptor beta chains below were found in one sample sequenced in a study of CD8+ T cells in alopecia areata. Documented treatment: oral pan-JAK inhibitor, 5-10 mg twice daily. Sequencing used cDNA as its template, made by extracting RNA and reverse transcribing it. Clones were sequenced by immunoSEQ multiplex PCR, and TCRdb holds only the in-frame ones, with some missing. This sample carries approximately 210,000 clones, 64% of them seen once, and the ten largest clones take roughly 4.2%. The material was CD4+ T cells sorted from blood, obtained at week 4, from a patient treated with tofacitinib. Source of these receptors: a human donor with alopecia areata.

V and J are TRBV2 and TRBJ1-2; 7 bases line up with TRBD1. The CDR3 contains 13 residues. V lost 3 bases and J lost 8; bases outside the gene matches: 6. Germline CDR1 is SNHLY and CDR2 is FYNNEI. The CDR3 spells CASSDNRGSGYTF. The CDR3 DNA reads as TGTGCCAGCAGTGATAACAGGGGATCGGGCTACACCTTC.

V gene TRBV6-5 combines with J gene TRBJ1-5; D might be TRBD1 (5 bases). Germline loops: CDR1 MNHEY, CDR2 SVGAGI. This CDR3 comprises 15 residues. V dropped 0 bases and J dropped 4 bases, with 10 bases sitting between them. CDR3 DNA sequence: TGTGCCAGCAGTTACTCGTACGGGGGGAATCAGCCCCAGCATTTT. This translates into CASSYSYGGNQPQHF.

V gene TRBV29-1 combines with J gene TRBJ2-5; 10 positions match TRBD2. The CDR3 covers 14 residues. CDR1 is SQVTM, CDR2 ANQGSEA, per germline. The V gene end was trimmed by 4 bases and the J gene end by 4 bases; junction bases not matched to a gene: 6. The CDR3 loop reads CSVASGGARETQYF. DNA of the CDR3: TGCAGCGTTGCGAGCGGGGGGGCCCGAGAGACCCAGTACTTC.

The rearrangement links TRBV25-1 to TRBJ2-2; possible D gene TRBD1, 6 bases. Per the germline V gene, CDR1 is MGHDK and CDR2 is SYGVNS. The CDR3 sequence is 15 residues long. Trimming removed 6 bases at V and 0 bases at J, with 11 bases between. This CDR3 reads CASRSTGANTGELFF. The DNA of the CDR3 is TGTGCCAGCAGATCGACAGGAGCGAACACCGGGGAGCTGTTTTTT.

The gene calls are TRBV30 and TRBJ1-1, with no clear D. V was cut by 0 bases and J by 2 bases, with 13 bases left in between. CDR1 and CDR2 from the germline V gene are GTSNPN and SVGIG (reference sequence). The CDR3 consists of 15 residues. DNA of the CDR3: TGTGCCTGGAGTGTGGGAATCCTAACAAACACTGAAGCTTTCTTT. Residues: CAWSVGILTNTEAFF.

The chain recombines TRBV2 with TRBJ2-3; perhaps TRBD2 as D (6 bases). Germline CDR1 and CDR2: SNHLY and FYNNEI. Trimming took off 1 base at V and 13 bases at J, with 9 bases between the two ends. CDR3 length: 11 residues. The CDR3 coding sequence is TGTGCCAGCAGTGAAGTTTGGGAGGAGTATTTT. It encodes CASSEVWEEYF.

This clone has a handful of counts. The chain links TRBV4-1 to TRBJ1-5; tentatively, D is TRBD1 (6 bases). The V and J ends lost 0 bases and 7 bases respectively, with 10 bases between them. CDR1 MGHRA and CDR2 YSYEKL come from the germline V gene. The CDR3 consists of 14 residues. CDR3 in DNA: TGCGCCAGCAGCCAAGATCCCAGGGGACAGCCCCAGCATTTT. Translating it yields CASSQDPRGQPQHF.

This sequence joins TRBV30 and TRBJ2-7; D tentatively reads TRBD1 or TRBD2 (5 bases each). This CDR3 region has 13 residues. Per the germline V gene, CDR1 is GTSNPN and CDR2 is SVGIG (reference sequence). V lost 8 bases and J 0 bases, leaving 14 bases between the germline ends. This chain's CDR3 is CARGRDHSYEQYF. The CDR3 coding sequence is TGTGCCCGGGGTCGGGACCACTCCTACGAGCAGTACTTC.

The chain joins TRBV2 to TRBJ1-1; weak D call: TRBD1 (6 bases). Germline-derived CDR1 and CDR2 are SNHLY and FYNNEI. The germline V and J ends were trimmed by 5 bases and 3 bases, with 16 bases remaining between them. The CDR3 has 15 amino acids. In DNA, the CDR3 is TGTGCCAGCAGTACCGGTGGGGGCGCGGACACTGAAGCTTTCTTT. This codes for CASSTGGGADTEAFF.

This clone has just a few counts. This sequence joins TRBV25-1 and TRBJ1-6; 7 bases are shared with TRBD1. CDR3 size: 15 residues. J gave up 9 bases and V 2 bases, and 7 bases lay outside the gene matches. The V gene's germline CDR1 is MGHDK and CDR2 SYGVNS. This CDR3 is CASSEGTVGLSPLHF. CDR3 in DNA: TGTGCCAGCAGTGAAGGGACAGTTGGGCTTTCACCCCTCCACTTT.

This clone was counted only a few times. V usage is TRBV29-1 and J usage is TRBJ2-2; 7 positions agree with TRBD2. This CDR3 is built from 13 residues. Germline loops: CDR1 SQVTM, CDR2 ANQGSEA. J gave up 4 bases and V 4 bases, and 3 bases lay outside the gene matches. The CDR3 is CSVAPGGTGELFF. The CDR3 DNA sequence: TGCAGCGTTGCCCCGGGGGGCACCGGGGAGCTGTTTTTT.

This sequence joins TRBV14 and TRBJ2-3, with D maybe TRBD1 (7 bases). Between the trimmed V and J ends, which lost 3 bases and 0 bases, there was a span of 10 bases. Germline CDR1 SGHDN, CDR2 FVKESK. The CDR3 is 15 amino acids. CDR3 amino acids: CASSHAGQSTDTQYF. Written as DNA, the CDR3 is TGTGCCAGCAGCCACGCGGGACAGAGCACAGATACGCAGTATTTT.

The chain is built from TRBV25-1 and TRBJ1-1; TRBD1 agrees at 8 bases. This CDR3 has 13 residues. CDR1 is MGHDK, CDR2 SYGVNS, per germline. Trimming removed 3 bases from V and 6 bases from J; junction bases left unmatched: 3. CDR3 residues: CASSDRQGSEAFF. The DNA for the CDR3 is TGTGCCAGCAGTGATAGACAGGGGTCTGAAGCTTTCTTT.

The chain uses TRBV30 and TRBJ1-2; weak D call: TRBD1 (5 bases). The CDR3 is 15 residues long. Germline CDR1 is GTSNPN and CDR2 is SVGIG (reference sequence). The V end lost 5 bases, the J end lost 0 bases, and 16 bases lay between the germline ends. In nucleotides, the CDR3 is TGTGCCTGGCAGGATGGCTTGGGACCTAACTATGGCTACACCTTC. Encoded protein: CAWQDGLGPNYGYTF.

The chain recombines TRBV7-2 with TRBJ2-7, with 7 nucleotides matching TRBD1. CDR3 length equals 14 residues. V lost 5 bases, J lost 0 bases, and 4 bases stayed unmatched. CDR1 and CDR2 (germline): SGHTA, FQGNSA. The CDR3 loop is CASSRRQGSYEQYF. CDR3 nucleotide sequence: TGTGCCAGCAGCCGAAGACAGGGCTCCTACGAGCAGTACTTC.

This clone occurred a few times. The V and J genes are TRBV7-2 and TRBJ2-7, with 7 bases that match TRBD2. The J segment lost 4 bases and the V segment lost 5 bases, leaving 11 bases of the junction unmatched. This CDR3 is built from 15 residues. Germline V gene sequence: CDR1 SGHTA, CDR2 FQGNSA. The CDR3 DNA reads TGTGCCAGCAGCCCTTTTGGGGGGGGTCAATACGAGCAGTACTTC. Translation: CASSPFGGGQYEQYF. The full variable domain, its missing parts supplied by reference TRBV7-2 and TRBJ2-7, is GAGVSQSPSNKVTEKGKDVELRCDPISGHTALYWYRQSLGQGLEFLIYFQGNSAPDKSGLPSDRFSAERTGGSVSTLTIQRTQQEDSAVYLCASSPFGGGQYEQYFGPGTRLTVT.

The CDR3 region is CASSSQGAGETQYF. Written as DNA, the CDR3 is TGTGCCAGCAGCTCACAGGGGGCGGGAGAGACCCAGTACTTC. J is TRBJ2-5 and V is TRBV5-4; TRBD1 agrees at 9 bases. CDR3 length equals 14 residues. The V segment lost 3 bases and the J segment 4 bases; nucleotides outside the gene matches: 4. The germline gives CDR1 SGHNT, CDR2 YYREEE (reference sequence).

The chain carries TRBV25-1 and TRBJ1-5; 7 bases are shared with TRBD1. The CDR3 spans 12 residues. Trimming removed 5 bases from V and 9 bases from J; junction bases left unmatched: 4. Per germline, CDR1 MGHDK and CDR2 SYGVNS. The CDR3 region has the DNA TGTGCCAGCAGTCCCAGGACAGGGCCCCAGCATTTT. Protein sequence: CASSPRTGPQHF.

The chain has TRBV7-2 and TRBJ2-7; 7 nucleotides match TRBD1. The ends lost 1 base at V and 0 bases at J; junction bases unmatched: 6. Germline lookup yields CDR1 SGHTA and CDR2 FQGNSA. This CDR3 region has 16 residues. CDR3 amino acids: CASSLVSGTASYEQYF. The CDR3 DNA is TGTGCCAGCAGCTTAGTCTCCGGGACAGCCTCCTACGAGCAGTACTTC. Full variable domain (outside the CDR3, taken from reference TRBV7-2 and TRBJ2-7): GAGVSQSPSNKVTEKGKDVELRCDPISGHTALYWYRQSLGQGLEFLIYFQGNSAPDKSGLPSDRFSAERTGGSVSTLTIQRTQQEDSAVYLCASSLVSGTASYEQYFGPGTRLTVT.

The chain is built from TRBV2 and TRBJ1-2; no firm D call. This CDR3 has 14 residues. From germline, CDR1 is SNHLY and CDR2 FYNNEI. V lost 6 bases and J lost 4, with 15 bases in between. CDR3 residues: CASSREGFLYGYTF. The CDR3 region has the DNA TGTGCCAGCAGCCGGGAGGGATTCCTCTATGGCTACACCTTC.

The J gene is TRBJ1-6, the V gene TRBV2; D possibly corresponds to TRBD1 (6 bases). The CDR3 length is 14 residues. Per germline, CDR1 SNHLY and CDR2 FYNNEI. V was trimmed by 4 bases and J by 4 bases, leaving 8 bases between them. The CDR3 region has the DNA TGTGCCAGCAGTGCAGGGGCGTATAATTCACCCCTCCACTTT. It is translated as CASSAGAYNSPLHF. Filled out from reference TRBV2 and TRBJ1-6, the complete variable domain reads EPEVTQTPSHQVTQMGQEVILRCVPISNHLYFYWYRQILGQKVEFLVSFYNNEISEKSEIFDDQFSVERPDGSNFTLKIRSTKLEDSAMYFCASSAGAYNSPLHFGNGTRLTVT.

The chain links TRBV19 to TRBJ2-1; D call uncertain. The V gene's germline CDR1 is LNHDA and CDR2 SQIVND (reference sequence). The CDR3 is 12 amino acids. Trimming left V 2 bases short and J 9 bases short, with 8 bases between. The CDR3: CASSIMGVEQFF. The CDR3 nucleotides read TGTGCCAGTAGTATAATGGGTGTTGAGCAGTTCTTC.

This clone was seen a handful of times. The same CDR3 is also encoded by other DNA sequences in this sample. The chain couples TRBV7-9 to TRBJ1-5, with D uncertain. V lost 1 base and J 7 bases, leaving 5 bases between the germline ends. Per the germline V gene, CDR1 is SEHNR and CDR2 is FQNEAQ (reference sequence). This CDR3 has 12 residues. For the CDR3, the DNA is TGTGCCAGCAGCTTAGGAGACCAGCCCCAGCATTTT. It codes for CASSLGDQPQHF.

The rearrangement links TRBV4-1 to TRBJ1-1; TRBD1 is a possible D gene (5 bases). The CDR3 has 18 residues. Per germline, CDR1 MGHRA and CDR2 YSYEKL. V lost 2 bases to trimming and J lost 3 bases, with 22 bases between them. This CDR3 reads CASSQRGPGLGLDTEAFF. CDR3 sequence (DNA): TGCGCCAGCAGCCAAAGAGGACCAGGGTTAGGATTGGACACTGAAGCTTTCTTT.

This chain links TRBV7-2 with TRBJ2-7; D is possibly TRBD1 (5 bases). V was shortened by 5 bases and J by 4 bases, with 15 bases between the two germline ends. This CDR3 has 14 amino acids. Germline V gives CDR1 SGHTA, CDR2 FQGNSA. CDR3 amino acids: CASSPRQSLYEQYF. The CDR3 DNA is TGTGCCAGCAGCCCCCGACAGAGCCTTTACGAGCAGTACTTC.

This clone appeared once. The chain is built from TRBV6-5 and TRBJ1-6, with D tentatively TRBD1 (5 bases). The CDR3 spans 15 residues. Trimming stripped 10 bases from V and 0 bases from J, with 13 bases between. Germline V lookup: CDR1 MNHEY, CDR2 SVGAGI. The CDR3 region is CATRGEGSYNSPLHF. In DNA, the CDR3 is TGTGCCACCCGGGGGGAAGGCTCCTATAATTCACCCCTCCACTTT.

The rearrangement uses TRBV2 and TRBJ2-6, with no clear D. The CDR3 covers 15 residues. Germline values: CDR1 SNHLY, CDR2 FYNNEI. Trimming left V 6 bases short and J 0 bases short, with 9 bases between. The CDR3 reads CASRVTVSGANVLTF. CDR3 coding DNA: TGTGCCAGCAGGGTTACAGTCTCTGGGGCCAACGTCCTGACTTTC. Full variable domain (rest looked up from reference TRBV2 and TRBJ2-6): EPEVTQTPSHQVTQMGQEVILRCVPISNHLYFYWYRQILGQKVEFLVSFYNNEISEKSEIFDDQFSVERPDGSNFTLKIRSTKLEDSAMYFCASRVTVSGANVLTFGAGSRLTVL.

The chain employs TRBV29-1 and TRBJ2-4; maybe TRBD1 (6 bases). Germline-derived CDR1 and CDR2 are SQVTM and ANQGSEA. V lost 3 bases to trimming and J lost 5 bases, with 8 bases between them. This CDR3 has 12 amino acids. The CDR3: CSVDPGENIQYF. DNA for the CDR3: TGCAGCGTTGATCCAGGGGAAAACATTCAGTACTTC.

On this clone itself: Relative to the germline gene, one junction end is altered; a read error may explain this. This sequence joins TRBV5-1 and TRBJ1-6, with 8 bases aligning to TRBD1. CDR3 size: 14 residues. Germline V CDR1 and CDR2: SGHRS, YFSETQ. The CDR3 sequence is CAGRPGQENSPLHF. The CDR3 DNA follows: TGCGCCGGCAGGCCGGGACAGGAGAATTCACCCCTCCACTTT.

CDR3 in DNA: TGTGCCAGCGCCCGGACAGGGATAGACGAGCAGTACTTC. It translates to CASARTGIDEQYF. This sequence joins TRBV5-6 and TRBJ2-7, with TRBD1 matching over 8 bases. V shed 7 bases, J shed 5 bases, and the junction held 8 bases outside the gene matches. From germline, CDR1 is SGHDT and CDR2 YYEEEE. The CDR3 has 13 residues.

This clone was detected only a few times. The gene calls are TRBV10-3 and TRBJ1-1, with 7 bases that match TRBD1. This CDR3 spans 14 amino acids. V gave up 5 bases and J gave up 7 bases; unmatched junction bases: 10. Germline V CDR1 and CDR2: ENHRY, SYGVKD. The CDR3 nucleotides are TGTGCCATCAGTACCCCAGGGGGGACAGTTGAAGCTTTCTTT. Protein: CAISTPGGTVEAFF.